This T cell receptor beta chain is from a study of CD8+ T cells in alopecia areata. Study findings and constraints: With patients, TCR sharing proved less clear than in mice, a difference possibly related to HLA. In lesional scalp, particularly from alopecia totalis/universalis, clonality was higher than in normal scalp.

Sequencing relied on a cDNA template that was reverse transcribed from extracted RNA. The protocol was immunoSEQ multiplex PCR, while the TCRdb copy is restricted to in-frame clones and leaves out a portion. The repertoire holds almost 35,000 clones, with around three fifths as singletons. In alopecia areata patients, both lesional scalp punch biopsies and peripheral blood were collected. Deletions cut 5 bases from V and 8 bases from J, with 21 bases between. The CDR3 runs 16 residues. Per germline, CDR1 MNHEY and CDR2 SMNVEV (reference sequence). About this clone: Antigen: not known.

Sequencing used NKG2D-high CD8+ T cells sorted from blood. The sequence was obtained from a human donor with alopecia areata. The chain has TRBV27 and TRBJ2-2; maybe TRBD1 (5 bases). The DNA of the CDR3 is TGTGCCAGCAGTCTCCTTGTCGCCCAGGGCATAGGGGAGCTGTTTTTT. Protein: CASSLLVAQGIGELFF.